Below, one T cell receptor beta chain is given with its context. Its antigen is not identified. The data originate from a study of shared clonotypes between healthy human individuals. Overall study findings and caveats: Rarefaction demonstrated incomplete sorted-subset sequencing despite large depth. The diversity represented, both genetic and in exposure history, was limited by few donors.

Some 30,000 T cell genomes, or roughly 200 ng DNA, went into the sorted-subset replicate PCRs. The method was immunoSEQ multiplex PCR; TCRdb's version includes in-frame clones alone and lacks a portion of them. The sample records 2 million to 2.5 million clones, approximately 96% being singletons. The CDR3 is 16 amino acids. Deletions cut 4 bases from V and 2 bases from J, with 18 bases between. CDR1 is SGHAT and CDR2 is FQNNGV in the germline V gene. Partitioning of CD4+ cells yielded a CD45RA+ naive subset and a CD45RA-negative memory subset. Input material: naive CD4+ T cells sorted from blood. Indicated subset: CD45RA+ positively selected. This chain links TRBV11-2 with TRBJ2-7; D unresolved. The sequence was obtained from a man aged 18 to 30 in good health. CDR3 sequence: CASSSPLEQGTYEQYF. CDR3 DNA: TGTGCCAGCAGCTCGCCGCTAGAACAAGGGACCTACGAGCAGTACTTC.